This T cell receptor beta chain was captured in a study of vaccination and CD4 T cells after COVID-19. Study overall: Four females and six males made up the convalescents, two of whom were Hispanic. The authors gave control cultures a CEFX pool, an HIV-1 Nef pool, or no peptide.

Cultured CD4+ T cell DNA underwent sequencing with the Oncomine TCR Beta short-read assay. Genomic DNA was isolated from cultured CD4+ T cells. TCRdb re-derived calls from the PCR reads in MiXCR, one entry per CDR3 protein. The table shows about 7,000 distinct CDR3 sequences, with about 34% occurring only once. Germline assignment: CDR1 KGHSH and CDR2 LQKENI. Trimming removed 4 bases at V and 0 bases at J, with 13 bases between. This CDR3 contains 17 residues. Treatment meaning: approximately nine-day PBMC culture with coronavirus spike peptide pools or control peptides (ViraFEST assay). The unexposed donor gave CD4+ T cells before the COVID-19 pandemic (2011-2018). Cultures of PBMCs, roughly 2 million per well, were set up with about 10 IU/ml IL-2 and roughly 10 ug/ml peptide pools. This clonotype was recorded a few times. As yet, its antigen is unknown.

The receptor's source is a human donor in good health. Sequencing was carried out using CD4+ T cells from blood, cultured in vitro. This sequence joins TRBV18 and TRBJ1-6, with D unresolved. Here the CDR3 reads CASSRNHESSYNSPLHF. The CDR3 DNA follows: TGTGCCAGCTCACGAAACCACGAAAGCTCCTATAATTCACCCCTCCACTTT.